Listed below are T cell receptor beta chains from one sample, sequenced in a study of blood T cell repertoires in COVID-19. Clones were read by immunoSEQ multiplex PCR, and TCRdb kept only the in-frame ones, dropping some. The profile shows over 60,000 clones, roughly 80% of them singletons. What was sequenced was peripheral blood. These receptor sequences come from a human donor in a cohort sampled during active COVID-19. Each CDR3 is given with its conserved first and last residue. Each record gives: J gene, D gene, V gene, clone size, CDR3 DNA, CDR3 protein. A D gene is named only where the DNA matches it firmly. Only part of the rows carry a size: once, few, many, or a class if the clone is expanded.

TRBJ2-1	TRBD2	TRBV10-3	.	TGTGCCATCAGTGAGTCAGTAGCGGGAGGCAATGAGCAGTTCTTC	CAISESVAGGNEQFF
TRBJ2-7	TRBD2	TRBV27	.	TGTGCCAGCAGTTCCGGGGGACTAGGGTCCTACGAGCAGTACTTC	CASSSGGLGSYEQYF
TRBJ1-5	.	TRBV28	.	TGTGCCAGCAGTTTATCCTCGGACATTGTTAGCAATCAGCCCCAGCATTTT	CASSLSSDIVSNQPQHF
TRBJ2-6	TRBD1	TRBV10-3	.	TGTGCCATCAGTGAGTCGACAGGGGGCTCTGGGGCCAACGTCCTGACTTTC	CAISESTGGSGANVLTF
TRBJ1-4	.	TRBV19	.	TGTGCCAGTGGAGACAGGACGTATTATCGCGAAAAACTGTTTTTT	CASGDRTYYREKLFF
TRBJ2-7	TRBD1	TRBV2	.	TGTGCCAGCAGAAAGCAGGGGGTATCCTACGAGCAGTACTTC	CASRKQGVSYEQYF
TRBJ1-4	.	TRBV5-8	.	TGTGCCAGCAGCTTAGTTACGGCAGGTCTCCTCGGAAAACTGTTTTTT	CASSLVTAGLLGKLFF
TRBJ2-7	.	TRBV2	.	TGTGCCAGCAGTGAATACAGGGTCGAGCAGTACTTC	CASSEYRVEQYF
TRBJ2-1	TRBD2	TRBV5-1	.	TGCGCCAGCAGCTTCACCGGGACTAGCGGGATTAATGAGCAGTTCTTC	CASSFTGTSGINEQFF
TRBJ2-7	.	TRBV28	once	TGTGCCAGCAGTCCCGGGGAGAAGGACTACGAGCAGTACTTC	CASSPGEKDYEQYF
TRBJ2-7	TRBD2	TRBV9	once	TGTGCCAGCAGTCCAGGACTAGCGGGAGCTGTGCAGTACTTC	CASSPGLAGAVQYF
TRBJ1-4	TRBD1	TRBV29-1	.	TGCAGCGTTGAAGATGACAGGGGGCGTGAAAAACTGTTTTTT	CSVEDDRGREKLFF
TRBJ2-5	TRBD1	TRBV4-1	.	TGCGCCAGCAGCCAACTAGGGCCCCGGGACAGGATCTACTTC	CASSQLGPRDRIYF
TRBJ1-3	.	TRBV5-4	.	TGTGCCAGCAGCTTACAGGGTTCGGGAAACACCATATATTTT	CASSLQGSGNTIYF
TRBJ1-4	.	TRBV30	.	TGTGCCTGGAGTGGTGGGGGGGCTGGGGAAAAACTGTTTTTT	CAWSGGGAGEKLFF
TRBJ2-1	.	TRBV5-1	.	TGCGCCAGCAGCCCGGGTGTCGGGTACGAGCAGTTCTTC	CASSPGVGYEQFF
TRBJ2-5	TRBD1	TRBV6-5	.	TGTGCCAGTGCGACCGGGGACAGGGTCCGAGAGACCCAGTACTTC	CASATGDRVRETQYF
TRBJ2-7	.	TRBV5-1	.	TGCGCCAGCAGCCCCTCGGGACTCTCCTACGAGCAGTACTTC	CASSPSGLSYEQYF
TRBJ1-1	.	TRBV28	.	TGTGCCAGCGGAATCCAGGGTCCGAACACTGAAGCTTTCTTT	CASGIQGPNTEAFF
TRBJ2-3	TRBD2	TRBV11-2	.	TGTGCCAGCAGCCGACTAGCGGGAGAAGATACGCAGTATTTT	CASSRLAGEDTQYF
TRBJ1-2	.	TRBV18	.	TGTGCCAGCTCACCCAAGGACGGGAGCTATGGCTACACCTTC	CASSPKDGSYGYTF
TRBJ2-2	.	TRBV27	.	TGTGCCAGCAGTTTAGGGGCCTCCGGCGGGGAGCTGTTTTTT	CASSLGASGGELFF
TRBJ1-3	.	TRBV6-5	.	TGTGCCATCTCCCCCGGGACTCTTGGAAACACCATATATTTT	CAISPGTLGNTIYF
TRBJ2-3	.	TRBV6-5	.	TGTGCCAGCAGAAGTGCCTACAGGGCCACAGATACGCAGTATTTT	CASRSAYRATDTQYF
TRBJ1-4	.	TRBV6-5	.	TGTGCCAGCAGTTCGGGCAGGACATATGAAAAACTGTTTTTT	CASSSGRTYEKLFF
TRBJ2-1	TRBD2	TRBV5-5	few	TGTGCCAGCAGCTGGGGAGGGCGGAGTGACAATGAGCAGTTCTTC	CASSWGGRSDNEQFF
TRBJ2-3	TRBD1	TRBV5-1	.	TGCGCCAGCAGCTCCTCCGGGACAGGGGAGGCAGATACGCAGTATTTT	CASSSSGTGEADTQYF
TRBJ2-5	TRBD2	TRBV5-1	.	TGCGCCAGCAAATGGACTAGCGGGGGGGAGACCCAGTACTTC	CASKWTSGGETQYF
TRBJ1-2	.	TRBV3-1/TRBV3-2	.	TGTGCCAGCAGCCAAGTGCCCCAGGGCGGCTACACCTTC	CASSQVPQGGYTF
TRBJ2-7	.	TRBV11-2	.	TGTGCCAGCAGCTTAGATCCCCTCTACGAGCAGTACTTC	CASSLDPLYEQYF
TRBJ2-7	TRBD2	TRBV5-1	.	TGCGCCAGCAGCCCACACTCAAGAGGGCTAGCGGGGGGATACGAGCAGTACTTC	CASSPHSRGLAGGYEQYF
TRBJ2-2	TRBD2	TRBV12-5	.	TGTGCTAGTGGTTTCAAAAATCTACCGGGACTAGCGGGGGGCCGGCGTACCGGGGAGCTGTTTTTT	CASGFKNLPGLAGGRRTGELFF
TRBJ2-1	.	TRBV3-1/TRBV3-2	.	TGTGCCAGCATCCAAGGGGGGGGCCCCTACAATGAGCAGTTCTTC	CASIQGGGPYNEQFF
TRBJ2-5	TRBD2	TRBV11-2	.	TGTGCCAGCAGCAGGCCGACTAGCGGGTTTCAAGAGACCCAGTACTTC	CASSRPTSGFQETQYF
TRBJ2-5	TRBD2	TRBV5-5	.	TGTGCCAGCAGCTTGGCCGTAGCGGGGGTCCAAGAGACCCAGTACTTC	CASSLAVAGVQETQYF
TRBJ2-7	.	TRBV5-1	.	TGCGCCAGCAGCTTCGGCGGGTTCGAGCAGTACTTC	CASSFGGFEQYF